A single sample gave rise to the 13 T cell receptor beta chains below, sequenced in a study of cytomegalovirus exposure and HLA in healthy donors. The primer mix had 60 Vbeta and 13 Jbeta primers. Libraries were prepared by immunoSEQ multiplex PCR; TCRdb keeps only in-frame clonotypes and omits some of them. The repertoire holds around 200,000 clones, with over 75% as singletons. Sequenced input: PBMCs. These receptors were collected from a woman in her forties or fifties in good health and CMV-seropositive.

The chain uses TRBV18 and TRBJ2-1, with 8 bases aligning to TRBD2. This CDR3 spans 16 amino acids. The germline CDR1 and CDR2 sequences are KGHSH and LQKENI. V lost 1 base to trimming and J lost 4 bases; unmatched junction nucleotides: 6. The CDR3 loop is CASSPQAVAGYNEQFF. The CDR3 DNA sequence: TGTGCCAGCTCACCACAAGCGGTAGCGGGGTACAATGAGCAGTTCTTC.

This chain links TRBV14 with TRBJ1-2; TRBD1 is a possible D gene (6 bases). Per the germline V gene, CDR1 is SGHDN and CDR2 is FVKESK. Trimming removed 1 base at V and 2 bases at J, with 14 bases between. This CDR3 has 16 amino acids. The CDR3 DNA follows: TGTGCCAGCAGCCAAGTGGGGGACATCCCGAACTATGGCTACACCTTC. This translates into CASSQVGDIPNYGYTF.

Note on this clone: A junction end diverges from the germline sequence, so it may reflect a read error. CDR3 nucleotides: TGTGCCAGCAGCCACCAGACTAGCGGGGGGGCCAATGAGCAGTTCTTC. This sequence encodes CASSHQTSGGANEQFF. The chain has TRBV4-1 and TRBJ2-1; 14 nucleotides match TRBD2. The length of the CDR3 is 16 residues. Germline V lookup: CDR1 MGHRA, CDR2 YSYEKL.

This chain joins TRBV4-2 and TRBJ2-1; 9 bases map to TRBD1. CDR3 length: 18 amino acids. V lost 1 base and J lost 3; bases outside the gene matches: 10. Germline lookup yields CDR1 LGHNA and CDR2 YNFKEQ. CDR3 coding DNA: TGTGCCAGCAGCCAAGGAACCCAAGGGGACAGGGTCTACAATGAGCAGTTCTTC. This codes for CASSQGTQGDRVYNEQFF.

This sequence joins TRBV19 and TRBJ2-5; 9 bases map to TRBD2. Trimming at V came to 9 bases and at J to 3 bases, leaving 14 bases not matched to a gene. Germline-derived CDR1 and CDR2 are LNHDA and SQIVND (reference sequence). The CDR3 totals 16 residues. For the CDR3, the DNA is TGTGCCAGCAAGCGGGGTGGCGGGGGGGCGGAAGAGACCCAGTACTTC. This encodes CASKRGGGGAEETQYF.

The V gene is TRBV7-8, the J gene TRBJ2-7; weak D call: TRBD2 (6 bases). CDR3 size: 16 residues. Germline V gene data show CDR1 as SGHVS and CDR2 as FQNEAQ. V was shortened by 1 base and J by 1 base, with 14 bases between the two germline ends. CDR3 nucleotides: TGTGCCAGCAGCTTAGGTGCGGGACGCGGATCCTACGAGCAGTACTTC. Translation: CASSLGAGRGSYEQYF.

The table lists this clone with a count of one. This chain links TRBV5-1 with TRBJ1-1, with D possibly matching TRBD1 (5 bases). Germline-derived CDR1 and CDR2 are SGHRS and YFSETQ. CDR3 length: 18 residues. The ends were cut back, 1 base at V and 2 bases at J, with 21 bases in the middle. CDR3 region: CASSLMGGSAEGNTEAFF. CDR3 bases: TGCGCCAGCAGCTTGATGGGGGGAAGCGCCGAAGGAAACACTGAAGCTTTCTTT. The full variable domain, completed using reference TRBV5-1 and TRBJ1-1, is KAGVTQTPRYLIKTRGQQVTLSCSPISGHRSVSWYQQTPGQGLQFLFEYFSETQRNKGNFPGRFSGRQFSNSRSEMNVSTLELGDSALYLCASSLMGGSAEGNTEAFFGQGTRLTVV.

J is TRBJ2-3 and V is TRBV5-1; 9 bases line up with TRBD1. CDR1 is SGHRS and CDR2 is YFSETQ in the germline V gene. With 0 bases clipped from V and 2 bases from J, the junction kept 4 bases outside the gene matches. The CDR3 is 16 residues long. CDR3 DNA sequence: TGCGCCAGCAGCTTGGTTGGACAGGGGTCCACAGATACGCAGTATTTT. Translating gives CASSLVGQGSTDTQYF.

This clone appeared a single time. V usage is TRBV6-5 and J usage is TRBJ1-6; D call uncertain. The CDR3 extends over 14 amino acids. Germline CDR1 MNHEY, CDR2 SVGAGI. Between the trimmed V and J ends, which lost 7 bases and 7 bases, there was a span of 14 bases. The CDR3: CASKRHVSNSPLHF. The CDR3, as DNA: TGTGCCAGCAAGAGACACGTGTCCAATTCACCCCTCCACTTT.

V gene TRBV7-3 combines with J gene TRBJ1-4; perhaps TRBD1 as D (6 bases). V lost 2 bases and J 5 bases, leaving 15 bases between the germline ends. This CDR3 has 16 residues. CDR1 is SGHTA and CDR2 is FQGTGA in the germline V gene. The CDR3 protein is CASSLVSDRENEKLFF. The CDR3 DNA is TGTGCCAGCAGCTTAGTCTCGGACAGAGAGAATGAAAAACTGTTTTTT.

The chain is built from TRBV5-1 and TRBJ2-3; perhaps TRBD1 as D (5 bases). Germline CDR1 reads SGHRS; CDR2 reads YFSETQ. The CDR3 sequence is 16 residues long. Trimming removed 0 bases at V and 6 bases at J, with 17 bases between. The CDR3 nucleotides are TGCGCCAGCAGCTTGGCCGTCGCAGTGGGGCGGGATACGCAGTATTTT. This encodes CASSLAVAVGRDTQYF.

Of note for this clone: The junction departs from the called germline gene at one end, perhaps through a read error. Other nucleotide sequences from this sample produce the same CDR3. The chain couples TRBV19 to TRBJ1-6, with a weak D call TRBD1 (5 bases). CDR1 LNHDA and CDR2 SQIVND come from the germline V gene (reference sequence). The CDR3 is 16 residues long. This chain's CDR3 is CASSGAPSSYNSPLHF. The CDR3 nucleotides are TGTGCCAGTAGTGGGGCTCCCAGCTCCTATAATTCCCCCCTCCACTTT.

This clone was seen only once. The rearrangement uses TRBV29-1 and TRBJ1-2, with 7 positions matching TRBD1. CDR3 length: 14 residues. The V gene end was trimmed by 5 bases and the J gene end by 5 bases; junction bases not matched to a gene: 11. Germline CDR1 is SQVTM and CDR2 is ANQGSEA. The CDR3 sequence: CSVTIPGQTYGYTF. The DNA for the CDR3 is TGCAGCGTTACAATACCGGGACAGACTTATGGCTACACCTTC.